This T cell receptor beta chain was captured by sequencing in a study of cytomegalovirus exposure and HLA in healthy donors. Study overall: Genotyping of 398 donors showed that about 83% belonged to the Caucasian-associated ancestry cluster.

Use of 60 Vbeta and 13 Jbeta primers characterized the PCR. Clones were sequenced by immunoSEQ multiplex PCR, and TCRdb holds only the in-frame ones, with some missing. Seen here are about 190,000 clones, roughly 77% observed once, and the top ten hold around 1.6%. Germline V gene sequence: CDR1 MNHNS, CDR2 SASEGT. The CDR3 contains 10 residues. The V gene lost 6 bases and the J gene lost 8 bases, with 7 bases spanning the gap. Material for sequencing was PBMCs. V is TRBV6-1 and J is TRBJ1-1; D not certain. The origin of this receptor is a woman aged 45-65 years in good health and CMV-seronegative. The CDR3 nucleotides read TGTGCCAGCAGAGCCAGGGAAGCTTTCTTT. Residues: CASRAREAFF.